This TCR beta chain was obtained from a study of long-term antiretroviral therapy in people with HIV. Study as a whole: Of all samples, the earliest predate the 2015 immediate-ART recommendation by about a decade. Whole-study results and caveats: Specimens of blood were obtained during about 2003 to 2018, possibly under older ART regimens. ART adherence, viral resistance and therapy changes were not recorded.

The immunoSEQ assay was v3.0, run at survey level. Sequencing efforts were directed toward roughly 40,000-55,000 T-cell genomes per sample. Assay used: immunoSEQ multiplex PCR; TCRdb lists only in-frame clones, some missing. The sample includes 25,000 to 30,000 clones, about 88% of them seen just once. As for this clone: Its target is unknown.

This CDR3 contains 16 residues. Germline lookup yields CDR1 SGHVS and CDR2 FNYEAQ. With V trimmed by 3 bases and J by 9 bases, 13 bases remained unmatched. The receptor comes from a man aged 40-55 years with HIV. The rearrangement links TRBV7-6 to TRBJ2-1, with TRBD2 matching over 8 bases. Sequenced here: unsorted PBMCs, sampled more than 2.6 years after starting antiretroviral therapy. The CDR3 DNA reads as TGTGCCAGCAGCTTCTCTTCAAGCGGGAGCAGACTTGAGCAGTTCTTC. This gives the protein CASSFSSSGSRLEQFF. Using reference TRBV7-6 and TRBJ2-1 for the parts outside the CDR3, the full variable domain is GAGVSQSPRYKVTKRGQDVALRCDPISGHVSLYWYRQALGQGPEFLTYFNYEAQQDKSGLPNDRFSAERPEGSISTLTIQRTEQRDSAMYRCASSFSSSGSRLEQFFGPGTRLTVL.